This TCR beta chain was observed in a study of blood T cells in healthy people across ages (dated by TCRdb to the mid-2010s). About the full investigation: In model experiments, template switching captured about one uniquely barcoded TCR beta cDNA molecule for every two T cells. The study analyzed two additional independent replicas of 1 million unique cDNA reads from the same blood draw for two donors, one aged 18 to 29 and one aged 80 or older. The donors were split into four age groups: young (average roughly 15 years), middle-aged (more than 35), aged (over 55) and long-lived (approximately 80). To avoid experimental bias, donors of different ages were distributed randomly across sequencing lanes. Using deep sequencing normalized with unique cDNA molecular identifiers, the study measured how TCR beta repertoire diversity changes with age. Overall study outcomes, separate from this receptor: Compared with the aged group, the long-lived group had more naive CD4+ T cells, fewer expanded clones and increased TCR diversity, a pattern suggesting age selection. Because profiling used bulk unsorted PBMCs, naive and antigen-experienced compartments could not be compared conclusively. The CMV infection status of donors was not known, potentially confounding age-related changes in expanded clonotypes. The percentage of naive T cells measured by flow cytometry correlated strongly with observed TCR beta diversity. Total diversity estimates from one million sequenced T cells were considered lower bounds and underestimates. Observed TCR beta diversity per million T cells fell roughly linearly with age, and a significant reduction was already apparent by age approximately 41.

To note about this clonotype: Its antigen specificity is not known. Base-call qualities are not available, and no considerably larger clone is one nucleotide away.

The CDR3 has 14 amino acids, counting the end cysteine and phenylalanine. This entry keeps only the CDR3 DNA: 42 bases, framed from base 1. Per the germline V gene, MNHEY is the CDR1 and SVGEGT is the CDR2. The donors were roughly 40 Caucasian individuals from Russia, aged roughly 6 to 100 years, who were systemically healthy. Each donor gave approximately 9.3 milliliters of peripheral blood, collected into EDTA-treated Vacutainer tubes. Ficoll-Paque density-gradient centrifugation was used to isolate PBMCs, with at least 7 million obtained per sample. Total RNA, at least 6 micrograms per sample, was extracted from PBMCs with Trizol reagent. The percentages of naive CD45RAhigh/CD27high T cells were determined by flow cytometry on a PBMC aliquot from every donor. Receptors were amplified or captured by 5' RACE. Sequencing was performed on an Illumina HiSeq 2500. A second PCR of roughly 7 to 11 cycles was performed with a sample-barcoded 5' primer and a J-beta primer mix. Each TCR beta cDNA molecule received a unique molecular identifier from a template-switch 5' adaptor carrying 12 random nucleotides. At least 2.5 million CDR3-containing paired-end reads were obtained from each sample. First-strand cDNA was synthesized from all RNA with the Mint cDNA synthesis kit, primed by a TRBC-specific oligonucleotide. Following uracil-DNA glycosylase treatment, a first 18-cycle PCR with universal primers M1SS and BC2_uni_R was performed on all cDNA. Per the authors' processing: For normalization, 1 million high-quality reads, each with a distinct molecular identifier, were randomly selected from each sample. Instead of being binned into consensus sequences, reads that shared molecular identifiers were thrown out. MiTCR, with a Q25 quality threshold and the strictest error-elimination algorithm, was used for CDR3 identification, clonotype clustering and error correction. A nonparametric unseen species model with Euler transformation was used to estimate a lower bound on total TCR beta diversity. TCRdb's own reprocessing of the public reads used fastp at Q25 and MiXCR and kept productive beta chains. Rows merge per CDR3 protein into single entries with the most common DNA and genes. These V and J calls derive from TCRdb rather than the authors' analysis. The sample contains more than 650,000 distinct CDR3 sequences, 22% of them found a single time. The ten biggest clones cover less than 25% of the sample.

The sequence joins TRBV6-2 or TRBV6-3 to TRBJ2-5, and 12 junctional nucleotides match TRBD2. The DNA end lines up better with TRBJ2-1; the J call may be wrong. Sequenced: blood. This TCR was recovered from a man aged 65 to 85 in good health. The CDR3 is CASRASGGGDEQFF. The nucleotide sequence reads as follows: TGTGCCAGCAGGGCTAGCGGGGGGGGAGATGAGCAGTTCTTC.